This T cell receptor (beta chain) was found in a study of tumor-infiltrating lymphocytes in primary liver carcinoma (dated by TCRdb to about 2017). About the full investigation: Of the five patients (three men and two women, aged 30 to 69 years), four had hepatocellular carcinoma and one had combined HCC and intrahepatic cholangiocarcinoma. Tumors of the five patients were stage T1-T3 N0M0 with maximum diameters of roughly 4.2 to 11 cm. Each sample produced about 3.65 to 8 million productive TCRbeta reads, and read depth showed no significant difference between tissue types. Across five regions of each liver tumor, along with adjacent normal tissue and blood, the study brought together TCRbeta repertoire sequencing, expression microarrays and whole-exome sequencing. A total of approximately 35 specimens from 5 patients underwent TCRbeta repertoire sequencing, comprising some 25 tumor regions, 5 adjacent noncancerous liver tissues and 5 peripheral blood samples. To link TCRbeta repertoire diversity with the local molecular phenotype, the roughly 26 tumor region samples were profiled using Agilent mRNA microarrays. Reproducibility between technical replicate repertoires was high, with correlation coefficients above 0.98 and mean shared-clone rates approximately 0.91.

A note on this clonotype: Its antigen target is currently unknown. A junction boundary mismatches the germline segment, possibly from a read error.

From a lookup of the germline V gene, CDR1 and CDR2 are MNHEY and SVGEGT. The CDR3 holds 14 amino acids from the cysteine to the phenylalanine. The CDR3 DNA has 42 bases and is translated from base 1. Without any cell sorting, total RNA and DNA were extracted together from around 20-30 mg of bulk tissue using the AllPrep DNA/RNA mini kit. Between late 2015 and early 2016, roughly five patients in China with histopathologically diagnosed primary liver carcinoma had their tumors surgically resected. At the time of sampling, the patients had chronic HBV infection and had not received any treatment. Each tumor was sampled at five spatially separated regions: the tumor centre plus the superior, inferior, left-lateral and right-lateral poles. More than 75% viable tumor cells were found by histology in every tumor sample. Each fresh piece of tumor and adjacent tissue was cut in two, with one half stored in RNAlater at -80 degrees C and the other half sent for histology.

Using a constant-region primer and ProtoScript II reverse transcriptase, TCRbeta-specific cDNA was reverse-transcribed from 500 ng total RNA. Three nested multiplex PCR rounds, following a slightly modified ARM-PCR procedure, were used to build the TCRbeta libraries. The first two PCR rounds used multiplex TRBV1-TRBV30 forward primers with a Cbeta reverse primer, each for around 10 cycles. A final 25-cycle PCR with Deep VentR polymerase added sample barcodes and Illumina adapters. Before sequencing, amplicons of 200-500 bp were gel-purified using a QIAquick gel extraction kit. TCRbeta amplicons were sequenced on an Illumina HiSeq 2500 with 250-bp paired-end reads. In the original analysis: To recover full CDR3 sequences, reads were quality-trimmed using Trimmomatic v0.33 and paired reads were then merged using FLASH v1.2.11. V, D and J germline segments were assigned to the rearranged TCRbeta sequences using MiGEC v1.2.1b. VDJtools v1.0.0 computed clonotype statistics and Shannon-Wiener diversity indices. To reduce sampling bias, subsequent analyses other than the diversity analysis used only the 250 most abundant clonotypes in each sample. TCRdb applied fastp at Q25 and MiXCR to the public reads, then kept only in-frame beta chains. Each entry is one CDR3 protein sequence, shown with its most common DNA and genes. TCRdb, rather than the study authors, made the V and J calls. The sample has fewer than 70,000 distinct CDR3 sequences on record, less than 85% of them singletons. Approximately 52% of the sample is held by the ten biggest clonotypes.

What the study reported, not specific to this receptor: Bulk unsorted samples precluded comparing CD4+ and CD8+ T cell repertoires. With just four or five patients in the study, the authors point out that the findings should be validated in a larger study. Repertoire overlap was higher between tumor regions (mean around 35%) than tumor-adjacent (around 17%) or tumor-blood (14%) pairs, consistent with antigen-driven expansion. Only about 7.5-25% of top clones were present in all five regions of a tumor, suggesting spatial heterogeneity of tumor-infiltrating T cells. A significantly larger repertoire fraction was made up by the top 250 clones in tumors than in blood (p = 0.039). Only the TCR beta chain was sequenced, which likely underestimates true repertoire diversity because unpaired alpha chains were not captured.

Rearrangement joined TRBV6-2 or TRBV6-3 to TRBJ2-4; perhaps TRBD2 is the D gene, with 6 bases matching. The receptor's source is a man between 40 and 49 years old with primary liver carcinoma and hepatitis B virus infection. Sequencing was performed on liver tumor tissue from sampling region 2. The cell subset or site label here, explained by the study, means: tumor region T2, inferior pole. The sequenced DNA: TGTGCCAGCAGTTTGGTACTAGCCAAAAACGTTCAGTACTTC. The encoded protein is CASSLVLAKNVQYF.